The clone carrying this T cell receptor (beta chain) appeared once. This sample is drawn from a study of T cell changes during pregnancy in multiple sclerosis. Clones were read by immunoSEQ multiplex PCR, and TCRdb kept only the in-frame ones, dropping some. The table records 85,000 to 120,000 clones, just under 95% of them present only once. The germline CDR1 and CDR2 sequences are GTSNPN and SVGIG (reference sequence). There are 13 residues in the CDR3. Trimming took 0 bases from V and 7 from J, leaving 9 bases between them. This receptor was identified in a female donor with multiple sclerosis, enrolled in a pregnancy study. The sequences come from peripheral blood, collected after pregnancy. The genes are TRBV30 and TRBJ2-2, with D tentatively TRBD2 (5 bases). The CDR3: CAWSVTGIGELFF. DNA for the CDR3: TGTGCCTGGAGTGTAACGGGAATCGGGGAGCTGTTTTTT. Based on the CDR3 plus reference TRBV30 and TRBJ2-2, the full variable domain is SQTIHQWPATLVQPVGSPLSLECTVEGTSNPNLYWYRQAAGRGLQLLFYSVGIGQISSEVPQNLSASRPQDRQFILSSKKLLLSDSGFYLCAWSVTGIGELFFGEGSRLTVL.